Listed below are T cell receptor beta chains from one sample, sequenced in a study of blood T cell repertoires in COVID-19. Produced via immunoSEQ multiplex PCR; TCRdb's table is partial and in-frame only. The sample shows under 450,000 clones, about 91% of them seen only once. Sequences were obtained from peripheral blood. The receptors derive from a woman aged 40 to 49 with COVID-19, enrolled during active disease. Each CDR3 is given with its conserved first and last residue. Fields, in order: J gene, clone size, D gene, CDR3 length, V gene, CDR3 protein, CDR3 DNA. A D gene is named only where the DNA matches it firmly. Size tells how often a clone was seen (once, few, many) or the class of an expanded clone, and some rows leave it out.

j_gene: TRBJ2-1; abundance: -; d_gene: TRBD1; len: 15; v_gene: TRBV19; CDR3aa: CASSIVGDSYNEQFF; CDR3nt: TGTGCCAGTAGTATAGTGGGGGACAGTTACAATGAGCAGTTCTTC
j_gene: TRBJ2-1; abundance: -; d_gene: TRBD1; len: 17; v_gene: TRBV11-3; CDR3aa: CASSPRQGRKGNNEQFF; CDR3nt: TGTGCCAGCAGCCCGCGACAGGGAAGAAAGGGAAACAATGAGCAGTTCTTC
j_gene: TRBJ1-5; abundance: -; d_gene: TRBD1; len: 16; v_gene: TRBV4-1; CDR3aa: CASSPDETGANQPQHF; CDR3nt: TGCGCCAGCAGCCCAGATGAGACAGGGGCTAATCAGCCCCAGCATTTT
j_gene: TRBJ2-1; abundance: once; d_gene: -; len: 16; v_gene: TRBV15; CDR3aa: CATSRPGHRPYNEQFF; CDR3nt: TGTGCCACCAGCAGACCGGGACACCGACCTTACAATGAGCAGTTCTTC
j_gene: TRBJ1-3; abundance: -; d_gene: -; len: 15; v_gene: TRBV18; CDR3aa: CASSPTATSGNTIYF; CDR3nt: TGTGCCAGCTCACCGACAGCTACCTCTGGAAACACCATATATTTT
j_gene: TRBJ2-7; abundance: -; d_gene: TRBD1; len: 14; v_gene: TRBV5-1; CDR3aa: CASSWGTGTYEQYF; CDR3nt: TGCGCCAGCAGCTGGGGGACAGGGACCTACGAGCAGTACTTC
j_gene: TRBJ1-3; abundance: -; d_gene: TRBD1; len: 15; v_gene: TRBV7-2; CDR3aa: CASSPRQGPGNTIYF; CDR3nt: TGTGCCAGCAGCCCGCGACAGGGACCTGGAAACACCATATATTTT
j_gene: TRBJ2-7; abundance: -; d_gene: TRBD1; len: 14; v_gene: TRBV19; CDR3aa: CASSLGTGAYEQYF; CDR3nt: TGTGCCAGTAGTCTCGGGACAGGGGCCTACGAGCAGTACTTC
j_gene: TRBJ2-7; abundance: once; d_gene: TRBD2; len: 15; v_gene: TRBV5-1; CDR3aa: CASSYTSGSLYEQYF; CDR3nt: TGCGCCAGCAGCTATACTAGCGGATCACTCTACGAGCAGTACTTC
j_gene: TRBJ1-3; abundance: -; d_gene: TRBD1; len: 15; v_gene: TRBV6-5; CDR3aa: CASSYHTGAGNTIYF; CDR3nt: TGTGCCAGCAGTTACCACACAGGGGCGGGAAACACCATATATTTT
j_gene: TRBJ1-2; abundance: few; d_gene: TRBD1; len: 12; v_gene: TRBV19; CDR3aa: CASRTGVDGYTF; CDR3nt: TGTGCCAGTAGGACAGGGGTGGACGGCTACACCTTC
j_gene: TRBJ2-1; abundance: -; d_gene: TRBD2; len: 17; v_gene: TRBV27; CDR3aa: CASSLPSSSGLLREQFF; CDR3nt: TGTGCCAGCAGTTTACCTTCCTCTAGCGGTCTTTTGAGGGAGCAGTTCTTC
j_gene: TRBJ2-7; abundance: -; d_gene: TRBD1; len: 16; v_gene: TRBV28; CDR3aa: CASSLYRWDSSYEQYF; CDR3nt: TGTGCCAGCAGTTTGTACAGGTGGGACAGCTCCTACGAGCAGTACTTC
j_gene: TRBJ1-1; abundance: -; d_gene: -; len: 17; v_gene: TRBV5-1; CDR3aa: CASSLIQTGALNTEAFF; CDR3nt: TGCGCCAGCAGCTTGATTCAAACAGGTGCCTTGAACACTGAAGCTTTCTTT
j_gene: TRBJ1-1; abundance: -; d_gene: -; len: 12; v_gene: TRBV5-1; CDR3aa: CASSFQNTEAFF; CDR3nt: TGCGCCAGCAGCTTCCAGAACACTGAAGCTTTCTTT
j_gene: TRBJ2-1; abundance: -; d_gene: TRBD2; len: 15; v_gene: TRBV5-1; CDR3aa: CASSLSGVSYNEQFF; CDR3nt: TGCGCCAGCAGCTTGAGCGGGGTCTCCTACAATGAGCAGTTCTTC
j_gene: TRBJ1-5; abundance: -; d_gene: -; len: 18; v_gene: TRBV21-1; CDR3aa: CASSKIFDQGAFNQPQHF; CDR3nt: TGTGCCAGCAGCAAAATCTTCGATCAGGGGGCTTTTAATCAGCCCCAGCATTTT
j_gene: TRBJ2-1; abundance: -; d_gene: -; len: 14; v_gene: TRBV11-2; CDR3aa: CASSPAGTYNEQFF; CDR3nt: TGTGCCAGCAGCCCGGCGGGGACCTACAATGAGCAGTTCTTC
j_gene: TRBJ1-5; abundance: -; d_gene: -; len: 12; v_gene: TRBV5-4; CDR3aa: CASSLPDQPQHF; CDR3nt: TGTGCCAGCAGCTTGCCTGATCAGCCCCAGCATTTT
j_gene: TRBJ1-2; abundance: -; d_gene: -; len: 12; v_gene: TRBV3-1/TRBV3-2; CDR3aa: CASSQGPGGYTF; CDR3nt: TGTGCCAGCAGCCAAGGTCCGGGGGGCTACACCTTC
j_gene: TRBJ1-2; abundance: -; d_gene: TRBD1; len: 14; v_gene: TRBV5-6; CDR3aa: CASSSGTGFYGYTF; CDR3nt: TGTGCCAGCAGCTCCGGGACAGGGTTCTATGGCTACACCTTC
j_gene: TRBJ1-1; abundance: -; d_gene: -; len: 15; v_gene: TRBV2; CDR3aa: CASSEYGLMNTEAFF; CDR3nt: TGTGCCAGCAGTGAATATGGCTTAATGAACACTGAAGCTTTCTTT
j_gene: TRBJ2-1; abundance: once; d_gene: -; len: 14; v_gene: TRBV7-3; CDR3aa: CASSLSESYNEQFF; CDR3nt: TGTGCCAGCAGCCTTAGTGAGTCCTACAATGAGCAGTTCTTC
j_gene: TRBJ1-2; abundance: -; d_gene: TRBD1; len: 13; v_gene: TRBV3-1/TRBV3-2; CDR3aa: CASSQGQGDGYTF; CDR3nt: TGTGCCAGCAGCCAAGGGCAGGGGGACGGCTACACCTTC
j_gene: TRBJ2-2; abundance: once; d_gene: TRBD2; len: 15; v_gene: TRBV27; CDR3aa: CASRGLAGGAGELFF; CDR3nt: TGTGCCAGCAGGGGACTAGCGGGAGGCGCCGGGGAGCTGTTTTTT
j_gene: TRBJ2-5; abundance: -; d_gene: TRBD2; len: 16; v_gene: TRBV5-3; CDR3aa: CARRLRAGGKEETQYF; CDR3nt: TGTGCCAGAAGACTTCGAGCGGGAGGGAAAGAAGAGACCCAGTACTTC
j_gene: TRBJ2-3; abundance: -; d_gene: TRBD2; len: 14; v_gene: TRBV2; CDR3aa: CASSRLAGRDTQYF; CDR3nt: TGTGCCAGCAGCCGACTAGCGGGCCGGGATACGCAGTATTTT
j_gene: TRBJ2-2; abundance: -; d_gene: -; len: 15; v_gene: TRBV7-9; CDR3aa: CASSLFAGNTGELFF; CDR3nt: TGTGCCAGCAGCTTATTCGCAGGGAACACCGGGGAGCTGTTTTTT
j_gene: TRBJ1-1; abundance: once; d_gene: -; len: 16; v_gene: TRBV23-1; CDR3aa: CASSNHRQNHNTEAFF; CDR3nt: TGCGCCAGCAGTAACCACCGACAGAACCATAACACTGAAGCTTTCTTT
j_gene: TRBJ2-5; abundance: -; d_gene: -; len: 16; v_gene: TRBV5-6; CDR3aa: CASSPPRSSFQETQYF; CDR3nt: TGTGCCAGCAGCCCCCCGCGGAGCTCGTTCCAAGAGACCCAGTACTTC
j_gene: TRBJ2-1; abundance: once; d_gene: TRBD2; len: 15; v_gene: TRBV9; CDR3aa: CASSVVGGGGGEQFF; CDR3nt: TGTGCCAGCAGCGTAGTCGGCGGCGGGGGAGGTGAGCAGTTCTTC
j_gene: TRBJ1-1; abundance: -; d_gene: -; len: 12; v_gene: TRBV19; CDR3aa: CASSGAGHEAFF; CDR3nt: TGTGCCAGTAGTGGGGCAGGGCATGAAGCTTTCTTT
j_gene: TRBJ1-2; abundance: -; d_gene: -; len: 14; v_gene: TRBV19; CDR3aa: CASSISRGTYGYTF; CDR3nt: TGTGCCAGTAGTATATCGAGGGGGACCTATGGCTACACCTTC
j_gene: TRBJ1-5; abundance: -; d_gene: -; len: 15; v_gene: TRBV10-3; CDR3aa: CATTRGGYSNQPQHF; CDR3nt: TGTGCCACGACGAGGGGGGGCTATAGCAATCAGCCCCAGCATTTT
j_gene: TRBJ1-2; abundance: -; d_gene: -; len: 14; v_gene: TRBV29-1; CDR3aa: CSVEVGTGAYGYTF; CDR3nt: TGCAGCGTTGAAGTGGGTACAGGAGCTTATGGCTACACCTTC
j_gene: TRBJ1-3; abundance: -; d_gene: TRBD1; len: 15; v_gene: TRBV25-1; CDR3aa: CASSDPTGSGNTIYF; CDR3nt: TGTGCCAGCAGTGATCCGACAGGGTCTGGAAACACCATATATTTT
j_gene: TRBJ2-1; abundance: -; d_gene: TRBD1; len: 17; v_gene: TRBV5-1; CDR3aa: CASSTGTGGLPYNEQFF; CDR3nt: TGCGCCAGCAGTACTGGGACAGGAGGGCTCCCCTACAATGAGCAGTTCTTC
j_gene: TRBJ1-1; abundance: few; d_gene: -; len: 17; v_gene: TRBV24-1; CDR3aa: CATSDSTTPTGATEAFF; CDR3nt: TGTGCCACCAGTGATTCGACCACACCCACGGGAGCCACTGAAGCTTTCTTT
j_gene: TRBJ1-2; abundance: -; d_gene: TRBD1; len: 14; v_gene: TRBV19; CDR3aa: CASTLPGTGTGYTF; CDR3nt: TGTGCCAGTACCCTTCCCGGGACAGGGACCGGCTACACCTTC
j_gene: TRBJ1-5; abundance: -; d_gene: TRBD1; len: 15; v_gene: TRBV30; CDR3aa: CAWRTGGSGNQPQHF; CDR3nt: TGTGCCTGGCGGACAGGGGGTAGCGGCAATCAGCCCCAGCATTTT
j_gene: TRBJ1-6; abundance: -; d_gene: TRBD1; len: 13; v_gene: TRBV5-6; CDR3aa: CASRAGGSSPLHF; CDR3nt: TGTGCCAGCAGAGCAGGGGGGAGCTCACCCCTCCACTTT
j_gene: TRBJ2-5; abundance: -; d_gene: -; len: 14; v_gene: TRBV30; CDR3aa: CAWSVIAFRETQYF; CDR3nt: TGTGCCTGGAGTGTGATAGCTTTTCGAGAGACCCAGTACTTC
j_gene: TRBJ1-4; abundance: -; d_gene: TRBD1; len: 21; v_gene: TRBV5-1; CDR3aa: CASSLTPLQDRGFATNEKLFF; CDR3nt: TGCGCCAGCAGCTTAACCCCTCTCCAGGACAGGGGCTTTGCAACTAATGAAAAACTGTTTTTT
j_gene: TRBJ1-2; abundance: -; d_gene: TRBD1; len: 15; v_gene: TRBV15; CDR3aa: CATSRDRTGTGGYTF; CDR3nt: TGTGCCACCAGCAGAGATCGGACAGGTACGGGTGGCTACACCTTC
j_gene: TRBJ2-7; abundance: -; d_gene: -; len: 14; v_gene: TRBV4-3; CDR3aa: CASSQVGRGSEQYF; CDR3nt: TGCGCCAGCAGCCAAGTTGGCAGGGGAAGTGAGCAGTACTTC
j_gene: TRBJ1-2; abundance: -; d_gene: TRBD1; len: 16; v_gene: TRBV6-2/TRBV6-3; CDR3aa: CASSSMPGQGNYGYTF; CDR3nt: TGTGCCAGCAGCTCCATGCCGGGACAGGGAAACTATGGCTACACCTTC
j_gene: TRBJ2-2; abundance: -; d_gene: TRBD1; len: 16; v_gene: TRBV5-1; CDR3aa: CASSAGTGAYTGELFF; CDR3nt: TGCGCCAGCAGCGCCGGGACAGGGGCCTACACCGGGGAGCTGTTTTTT
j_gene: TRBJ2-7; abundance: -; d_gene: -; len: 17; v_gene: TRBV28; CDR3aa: CASSPQTRMGSSYEQYF; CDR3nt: TGTGCCAGCAGTCCCCAAACCAGGATGGGGAGTTCCTACGAGCAGTACTTC
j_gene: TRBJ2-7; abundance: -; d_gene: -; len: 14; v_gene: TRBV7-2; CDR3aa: CASSSTGTQYEQYF; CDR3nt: TGTGCCAGCAGCTCAACCGGGACACAATACGAGCAGTACTTC
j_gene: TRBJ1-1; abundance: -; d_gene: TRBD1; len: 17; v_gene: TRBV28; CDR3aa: CASSLWKGGRVNTEAFF; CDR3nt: TGTGCCAGCAGTTTATGGAAAGGGGGCCGCGTGAACACTGAAGCTTTCTTT
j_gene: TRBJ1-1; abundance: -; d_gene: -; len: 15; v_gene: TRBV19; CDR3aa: CASSITTASNTEAFF; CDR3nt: TGTGCCAGTAGTATTACGACAGCCTCGAACACTGAAGCTTTCTTT
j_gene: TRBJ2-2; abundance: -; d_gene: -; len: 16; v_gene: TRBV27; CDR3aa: CASSLYAYEVAGELFF; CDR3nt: TGTGCCAGCAGTTTATATGCCTATGAGGTGGCCGGGGAGCTGTTTTTT
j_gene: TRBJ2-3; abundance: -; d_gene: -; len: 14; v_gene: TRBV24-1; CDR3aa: CATSVDGEKGTQYF; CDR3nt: TGTGCCACCAGTGTCGACGGGGAAAAGGGTACGCAGTATTTT
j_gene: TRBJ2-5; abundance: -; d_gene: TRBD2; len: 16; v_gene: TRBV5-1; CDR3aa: CASSLGLAGYQETQYF; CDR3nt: TGCGCCAGCAGCTTAGGACTAGCGGGGTACCAAGAGACCCAGTACTTC
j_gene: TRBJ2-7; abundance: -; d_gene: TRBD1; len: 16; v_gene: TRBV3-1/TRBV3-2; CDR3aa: CASSRGDRGISDEQYF; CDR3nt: TGTGCCAGCAGCCGAGGAGACAGGGGGATTTCTGACGAGCAGTACTTC
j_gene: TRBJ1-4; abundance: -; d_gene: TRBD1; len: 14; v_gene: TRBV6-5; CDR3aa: CASGRTGGTEKLFF; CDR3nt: TGTGCCAGCGGCCGGACAGGGGGCACTGAAAAACTGTTTTTT
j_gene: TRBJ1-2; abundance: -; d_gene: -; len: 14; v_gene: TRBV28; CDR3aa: CASSLLSGGDGYTF; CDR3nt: TGTGCCAGCAGTTTATTGTCGGGGGGCGATGGCTACACCTTC
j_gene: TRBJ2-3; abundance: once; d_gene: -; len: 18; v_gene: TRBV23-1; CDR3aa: CASSQSPFRGPHTNTQYF; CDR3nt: TGCGCCAGCAGTCAATCGCCTTTCCGAGGTCCCCACACGAATACGCAGTATTTT
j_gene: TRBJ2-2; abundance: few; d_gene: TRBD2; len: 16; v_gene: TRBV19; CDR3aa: CATSRTSGEWTGELFF; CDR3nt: TGTGCCACCTCCCGGACTAGCGGGGAGTGGACCGGGGAGCTGTTTTTT
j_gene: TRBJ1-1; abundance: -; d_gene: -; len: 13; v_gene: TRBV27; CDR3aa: CASSFGGITEAFF; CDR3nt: TGTGCCAGCAGTTTTGGGGGGATCACTGAAGCTTTCTTT